This T cell receptor (beta chain) came from a study of shared clonotypes between healthy human individuals. V gave up 7 bases and J gave up 0 bases, with 10 bases separating them. This CDR3 contains 13 residues. The germline V gene has CDR1 SEHNR and CDR2 FQNEAQ (reference sequence). All participating donors were Caucasian adults from Nashville, Tennessee. Memory CD4+ cells were the fraction left after CD45RA+ naive selection. The assay ran at deep level. Original processing notes: Junction-only sequences without quality scores came from ImmunoSEQ, so filtering differed. Libraries were prepared by immunoSEQ multiplex PCR; TCRdb keeps only in-frame clonotypes and omits some of them. The DNA was the basis for D and trimming; V, J and clone size are from that table. The table records fewer than 400,000 clones, less than 85% of them present only once.

The clonotype comes from a man younger than 40 in good health. The chain couples TRBV7-9 to TRBJ2-7, with a weak D call TRBD1 (5 bases). Sequencing was done on a sample of memory CD4+ T cells sorted from blood. The subset: CD45RA-negative fraction. In DNA, the CDR3 is TGTGCCAGCACCAACAGGAGCTCCTACGAGCAGTACTTC. It is translated as CASTNRSSYEQYF.